The 5 T cell receptor beta chains presented below share a single source sample, sequenced in a study of OX40 agonist ivuxolimab in advanced cancers. This table comes from immunoSEQ multiplex PCR, and its TCRdb copy is limited to in-frame clones, with some not included. The repertoire holds roughly 90,000 clones, with roughly nine tenths as singletons. Source: CD4+ or CD8+ T cells sorted from blood, taken in a trial of the OX40 agonist ivuxolimab. Every receptor here comes from an adult with an advanced solid tumor such as melanoma, head and neck, liver or kidney cancer.

The V and J genes are TRBV19 and TRBJ1-4; D gene unclear. Germline loops: CDR1 LNHDA, CDR2 SQIVND (reference sequence). V was trimmed by 2 bases and J by 0 bases, leaving 7 bases between them. CDR3 length: 15 amino acids. The CDR3 protein is CASSIWSATNEKLFF. The CDR3 coding sequence is TGTGCCAGTAGTATATGGTCAGCAACTAATGAAAAACTGTTTTTT.

V and J are TRBV6-7 and TRBJ2-7; a possible D gene is TRBD2 (6 bases). TRBV6-7 is given ORF status, its function remaining uncertain. CDR3 length equals 15 residues. The germline V and J ends were trimmed by 2 bases and 5 bases, with 16 bases remaining between them. CDR3 nucleotides: TGTGCCAGCAGTTACCAGGCGGTCCCGGGGGACGAGCAGTACTTC. It codes for CASSYQAVPGDEQYF.

The chain carries TRBV7-9 and TRBJ2-3; tentatively, D is TRBD2 (5 bases). The CDR3 contains 15 residues. The V end was cut by 1 base, the J end by 2 bases, with 10 bases between. Germline values: CDR1 SEHNR, CDR2 FQNEAQ (reference sequence). The DNA of the CDR3 is TGTGCCAGCAGCTTAGTGAGCGGAGTCACAGATACGCAGTATTTT. This translates into CASSLVSGVTDTQYF. Variable domain in full (rest from reference TRBV7-9 and TRBJ2-3): DTGVSQNPRHKITKRGQNVTFRCDPISEHNRLYWYRQTLGQGPEFLTYFQNEAQLEKSRLLSDRFSAERPKGSFSTLEIQRTEQGDSAMYLCASSLVSGVTDTQYFGPGTRLTVL.

The V gene is TRBV5-1, the J gene TRBJ2-1; D may be TRBD2 (5 bases). V was pared by 0 bases and J by 3 bases, with 13 bases between. This CDR3 is 16 amino acids long. Per the germline V gene, CDR1 is SGHRS and CDR2 is YFSETQ. CDR3 bases: TGCGCCAGCAGCTTGGTCCGGGCTAGCAGCTACAATGAGCAGTTCTTC. The encoded protein is CASSLVRASSYNEQFF.

The V and J genes are TRBV5-6 and TRBJ2-7, with D perhaps matching TRBD2 (7 bases). V lost 7 bases to trimming and J lost 2 bases, with 16 bases between them. Germline V gene sequence: CDR1 SGHDT, CDR2 YYEEEE. The CDR3 sequence is 14 residues long. CDR3 in amino acids: CASGRGAPTYEQYF. The DNA for the CDR3 is TGTGCCAGCGGTCGGGGGGCCCCCACCTACGAGCAGTACTTC. The full variable domain, with the rest looked up from reference TRBV5-6 and TRBJ2-7, is DAGVTQSPTHLIKTRGQQVTLRCSPKSGHDTVSWYQQALGQGPQFIFQYYEEEERQRGNFPDRFSGHQFPNYSSELNVNALLLGDSALYLCASGRGAPTYEQYFGPGTRLTVT.